This T cell receptor beta chain was identified in a study of metastatic and nonmetastatic thyroid tumors. Study-level background: Repertoires from malignant and benign thyroid patients were compared across blood and tumor or nodule tissue.

No patient received treatment before thyroid surgery. Worth noting for this clone: As yet, its antigen is unknown.

TCRdb re-called the PCR reads with MiXCR. This sample has approximately 70,000 clones; roughly 18% occur once, and the top ten carry about 13%. Trimming left V 5 bases short and J 4 bases short, with 11 bases between. From germline, CDR1 is SEHNR and CDR2 FQNEAQ (reference sequence). The CDR3 sequence is 14 residues long. Points from the study as a whole: Benign nodules reportedly had significantly lower TCR beta diversity than malignant thyroid tumors in blood and tumor.

The receptor was derived from a female donor with papillary thyroid cancer or a benign thyroid nodule (not recorded which). Some clones in this sample may be carry-over from other donors' samples. The sequenced material came from blood. The chain joins TRBV7-9 to TRBJ1-4, with a possible D match to TRBD1 (6 bases). In nucleotides, the CDR3 is TGTGCCAGCAGCCCAGACAGGAGTAATGAAAAACTGTTTTTT. Translation: CASSPDRSNEKLFF. The full variable domain, completed using reference TRBV7-9 and TRBJ1-4, is DTGVSQNPRHKITKRGQNVTFRCDPISEHNRLYWYRQTLGQGPEFLTYFQNEAQLEKSRLLSDRFSAERPKGSFSTLEIQRTEQGDSAMYLCASSPDRSNEKLFFGSGTQLSVL.